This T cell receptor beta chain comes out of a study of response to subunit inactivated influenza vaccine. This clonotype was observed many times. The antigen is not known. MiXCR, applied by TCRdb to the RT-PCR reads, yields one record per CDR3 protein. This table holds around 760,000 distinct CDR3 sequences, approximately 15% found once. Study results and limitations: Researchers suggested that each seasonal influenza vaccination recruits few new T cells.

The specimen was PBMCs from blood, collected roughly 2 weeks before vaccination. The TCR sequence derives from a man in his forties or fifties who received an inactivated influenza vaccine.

CDR3 DNA: TGTGCCAGCAGCTTGGGCGGGAGCATCAATGAGCAGTTCTTC. This translates into CASSLGGSINEQFF. The chain carries TRBV7-2 and TRBJ2-1; 7 nucleotides align to TRBD2. The CDR3 extends over 14 amino acids. The germline CDR1 and CDR2 sequences are SGHTA and FQGNSA. V was pared by 3 bases and J by 6 bases, with 5 bases of the junction left unmatched.